These T cell receptor beta chains were read from a single sample in a study of blood T cell repertoires in COVID-19. Clones were sequenced by immunoSEQ multiplex PCR, and TCRdb holds only the in-frame ones, with some missing. Among roughly 350,000 clones listed, about 87% were seen once. The sample comprised peripheral blood. The source of these receptors is a woman in her twenties or thirties with COVID-19, enrolled during active disease. The CDR3 runs from the conserved cysteine through the conserved F or W. Fields, in order: CDR3 protein, CDR3 DNA, V gene, J gene, D gene, clone size. D genes are given only for firm matches. Size tells how often a clone was seen (once, few, many) or the class of an expanded clone, and some rows leave it out.

CASSFGGRGGAGELFF,TGTGCCAGCAGCTTTGGTGGGAGAGGGGGAGCCGGGGAGCTGTTTTTT,TRBV11-2,TRBJ2-2,.,.
CASTLRPTGGAGELFF,TGTGCCAGCACCCTCCGGCCCACAGGGGGGGCCGGGGAGCTGTTTTTT,TRBV28,TRBJ2-2,.,.
CATSDIASNQPQHF,TGTGCCACCAGTGATATAGCTAGCAATCAGCCCCAGCATTTT,TRBV24-1,TRBJ1-5,.,.
CAWSTGSNVLTF,TGTGCCTGGAGTACAGGGAGTAACGTCCTGACTTTC,TRBV30,TRBJ2-6,.,few
CASSYWRHEQYF,TGTGCCAGCAGCTACTGGAGACACGAGCAGTACTTC,TRBV7-3,TRBJ2-7,.,once
CASSDPQGEQFF,TGCGCCAGCAGTGACCCCCAGGGTGAGCAGTTCTTC,TRBV10-1,TRBJ2-1,.,.
CASSREGQGSGYTF,TGTGCCAGCAGCCGGGAGGGACAGGGCAGTGGCTACACCTTC,TRBV5-4,TRBJ1-2,TRBD1,many
CASSPGQGLTNEKLFF,TGTGCCAGCTCACCGGGACAGGGCCTTACTAATGAAAAACTGTTTTTT,TRBV18,TRBJ1-4,TRBD1,.
CASSPRGNNEKLFF,TGTGCCAGTAGCCCCAGGGGAAATAATGAAAAACTGTTTTTT,TRBV19,TRBJ1-4,.,once
CASSPSASSYNEQFF,TGTGCCAGCAGCCCTAGCGCTTCCTCCTACAATGAGCAGTTCTTC,TRBV7-3,TRBJ2-1,.,.
CASSSGGRWYEQYF,TGTGCCAGCAGCTCTGGCGGGAGGTGGTACGAGCAGTACTTC,TRBV5-6,TRBJ2-7,TRBD2,.
CASSPGLDSSYGYTF,TGTGCCAGCTCACCCGGACTAGACAGCAGCTATGGCTACACCTTC,TRBV18,TRBJ1-2,.,.
CASSLQGSSYEQYF,TGTGCCAGCAGTTTGCAGGGAAGCTCCTACGAGCAGTACTTC,TRBV28,TRBJ2-7,.,.
CASSQDAIPWETQYF,TGCGCCAGCAGCCAAGATGCGATCCCCTGGGAGACCCAGTACTTC,TRBV4-3,TRBJ2-5,.,.
CASRAIPGLAGSGSYEQYF,TGTGCCAGCAGGGCTATCCCGGGACTAGCGGGTTCTGGCTCCTACGAGCAGTACTTC,TRBV21-1,TRBJ2-7,.,once
CASSKTGGHQPQHF,TGCGCCAGCAGCAAGACAGGGGGACATCAGCCCCAGCATTTT,TRBV5-1,TRBJ1-5,TRBD1,.
CASSERGLAVTDTQYF,TGTGCCAGCAGCGAAAGGGGACTAGCGGTCACAGATACGCAGTATTTT,TRBV9,TRBJ2-3,TRBD2,.
CASSPRDREREQYF,TGTGCCAGCAGCCCGCGGGACAGGGAACGCGAGCAGTACTTC,TRBV7-9,TRBJ2-7,TRBD1,.
CASSFYRGHTYEQYF,TGTGCCAGCAGCTTTTACAGGGGACACACCTACGAGCAGTACTTC,TRBV5-5,TRBJ2-7,TRBD1,.
CASSQPRGPTSAFF,TGCGCCAGCAGCCAACCCAGGGGGCCCACGTCAGCTTTCTTT,TRBV4-1,TRBJ1-1,TRBD1,.
CASSYAASGGYTF,TGTGCCAGCAGTTACGCGGCGTCGGGTGGCTACACCTTC,TRBV6-5,TRBJ1-2,.,.
CASSLGGQARSNYGYTF,TGTGCCAGCAGCTTAGGAGGACAGGCACGGTCTAACTATGGCTACACCTTC,TRBV7-9,TRBJ1-2,TRBD1,once
CASSVRPGGYVENTIYF,TGTGCCAGCAGCGTAAGGCCAGGGGGTTATGTGGAAAACACCATATATTTT,TRBV9,TRBJ1-3,TRBD1,.
CASSPRDWYSGNTIYF,TGTGCCAGCAGCCCCCGAGACTGGTACTCTGGAAACACCATATATTTT,TRBV9,TRBJ1-3,.,.
CASRGQNYEQYF,TGTGCCAGCAGGGGACAGAACTACGAGCAGTACTTC,TRBV12-3/TRBV12-4,TRBJ2-7,TRBD1,.
CASSGPAVYGYTF,TGTGCCAGCAGTGGGCCAGCGGTCTATGGCTACACCTTC,TRBV6-2/TRBV6-3,TRBJ1-2,.,.
CASSLTGGSPLHF,TGTGCCAGCAGTTTAACAGGGGGGTCACCCCTCCACTTT,TRBV28,TRBJ1-6,TRBD1,.
CASSFRLTYEQYF,TGTGCCAGCAGCTTCAGACTTACCTACGAGCAGTACTTC,TRBV13,TRBJ2-7,.,.
CASGGTGTGANVLTF,TGTGCCAGTGGGGGGACAGGGACCGGGGCCAACGTCCTGACTTTC,TRBV21-1,TRBJ2-6,.,.
CAISDSGTGIETQYF,TGTGCCATCAGTGACTCCGGGACAGGGATCGAGACCCAGTACTTC,TRBV10-3,TRBJ2-5,TRBD1,.
CASSYSRLAEADTQYF,TGTGCCAGCAGTTACTCGAGGCTAGCGGAGGCAGATACGCAGTATTTT,TRBV6-6,TRBJ2-3,TRBD2,.
CASSHKSSYEQYF,TGTGCCAGCAGTCATAAGAGCTCCTACGAGCAGTACTTC,TRBV27,TRBJ2-7,.,.
CASSPSGADTQYF,TGTGCCAGCAGCCCTAGCGGGGCAGATACGCAGTATTTT,TRBV5-4,TRBJ2-3,TRBD2,few
CASSYGGVYEQYF,TGTGCCAGCAGTTACGGCGGGGTCTACGAGCAGTACTTC,TRBV6-5,TRBJ2-7,.,.
CASSSYAGTRVIAFF,TGTGCCAGCAGTTCCTACGCCGGGACACGGGTTATCGCTTTCTTT,TRBV28,TRBJ1-1,.,.
CASSDNQIAGGEQFF,TGTGCCAGCAGTGACAATCAGATAGCGGGAGGTGAGCAGTTCTTC,TRBV6-1,TRBJ2-1,TRBD2,.
CASSYTPTGFYGYTF,TGTGCCAGCAGTTACACCCCGACAGGGTTCTATGGCTACACCTTC,TRBV6-5,TRBJ1-2,TRBD1,.
CASSSPGGALDEQFF,TGTGCCAGCAGCTCCCCTGGGGGCGCCCTGGATGAGCAGTTCTTC,TRBV11-2,TRBJ2-1,.,.
CASSFGDRGDVADTQYF,TGCGCCAGCAGCTTTGGGGACAGGGGGGACGTCGCAGATACGCAGTATTTT,TRBV5-1,TRBJ2-3,TRBD1,.
CATSIGLYSNQPQHF,TGTGCCACCAGCATTGGACTTTATAGCAATCAGCCCCAGCATTTT,TRBV15,TRBJ1-5,.,.
CSVSSTSGAPGETQYF,TGCAGCGTTTCCTCGACTAGCGGGGCTCCAGGGGAGACCCAGTACTTC,TRBV29-1,TRBJ2-5,TRBD2,few
CASSEGAQNIQYF,TGTGCCAGCAGTGAGGGGGCCCAAAACATTCAGTACTTC,TRBV6-1,TRBJ2-4,.,.
CASSPAGGPEAKNIQYF,TGCGCCAGCAGTCCCGCAGGGGGCCCCGAAGCCAAAAACATTCAGTACTTC,TRBV23-1,TRBJ2-4,TRBD1,.
CASTTGYTQYF,TGTGCCAGCACTACAGGGTACACGCAGTATTTT,TRBV11-1,TRBJ2-3,.,.
CASILGGAGYNEQFF,TGTGCCAGCATCCTAGGGGGGGCAGGCTACAATGAGCAGTTCTTC,TRBV2,TRBJ2-1,.,.
CASSLGGGWKQFF,TGTGCCAGCAGCCTAGGTGGGGGCTGGAAGCAGTTCTTC,TRBV11-2,TRBJ2-1,.,.
CASSQPGQPFSGNTIYF,TGCGCCAGCAGCCAACCGGGACAGCCATTCTCTGGAAACACCATATATTTT,TRBV4-1,TRBJ1-3,TRBD1,once
CASSFARAVTGELFF,TGTGCCAGCAGTTTTGCGAGGGCGGTCACCGGGGAGCTGTTTTTT,TRBV28,TRBJ2-2,.,few
CASSPFRDRGTEAFF,TGTGCCAGCAGCCCCTTCCGGGACAGGGGAACTGAAGCTTTCTTT,TRBV3-1/TRBV3-2,TRBJ1-1,TRBD1,.
CASTRQGSTDTQYF,TGTGCCAGCACCCGACAGGGAAGCACAGATACGCAGTATTTT,TRBV7-9,TRBJ2-3,TRBD1,.
CASSHPLGSTRDSYNEQFF,TGCGCCAGCAGCCACCCCCTCGGCTCCACGAGGGACTCCTACAATGAGCAGTTCTTC,TRBV4-1,TRBJ2-1,.,few
CASSTGTSGIETQYF,TGTGCCAGCAGCACAGGGACTAGCGGGATTGAGACCCAGTACTTC,TRBV9,TRBJ2-5,TRBD2,.
CAWSTTGLGSPLHF,TGTGCCTGGAGTACGACAGGTCTGGGTTCACCCCTCCACTTT,TRBV30,TRBJ1-6,.,.
CASSQVPSGRAGDTQYF,TGCGCCAGCAGCCAAGTCCCTAGCGGGAGGGCCGGAGATACGCAGTATTTT,TRBV4-3,TRBJ2-3,TRBD2,.
CASRTATVAKNIQYF,TGTGCCAGCAGGACAGCCACGGTGGCCAAAAACATTCAGTACTTC,TRBV28,TRBJ2-4,.,.